Listed here is a single TCR beta chain. Its antigen is not yet known. Qualities for individual bases were not recorded, and no much larger clone is one base off. The data originate from a study of blood T cell repertoires in COVID-19 (dated by TCRdb to 2018 to 2021). For the study in its entirety: Samples covering the acute and convalescent phases of COVID-19 were provided by collaborators in the United States, Italy and Spain. The prospective study material was composed of cDNA or gDNA derived from T cells, B-cell-depleted T cells, or PBMCs. The dataset comprised deeply sampled blood TCRbeta repertoires from subjects exposed to, actively infected with, or recovered from COVID-19. The repertoires were made available in a free public database intended to serve as a resource for research on the immune response to SARS-CoV-2. The samples were drawn from the first 160 participants of the ongoing ImmuneRACE study and from 1,254 subjects provided by 6 global collaborators. A de-identified subject ID, COVID-19 status, age in years and sex were almost always included in the sample metadata. Where HLA class I and class II types were available, the types were taken from metadata supplied by the sample provider, not from assay-based typing. The investigation overall reported the following: The quantity of clinical and demographic metadata differed by source and by participant and was supplied without curation.

Taken from the germline V gene, the CDR1 and CDR2 loops are MNHEY and SVGAGI. V is cut by 2 bases and J by 8 bases, and the space between the germline ends is 16 bases. The CDR3 holds 15 amino acids from the cysteine to the phenylalanine. Just the 45-base CDR3 DNA is kept, in frame starting at base 1. Each collaborating institution followed its own protocols to collect whole blood in K2EDTA tubes. For TCRbeta analysis, collaborators shipped samples in one of three forms: frozen whole blood, isolated PBMCs, or DNA extracted from either of those sample types. TCRbeta CDR3 regions were amplified from genomic DNA by means of the immunoSEQ Assay, a bias-controlled multiplex PCR. Regarding the original processing steps: Within the assay, amplification of reference gene primers was used to estimate how many nucleated cells each sample contained. Sequence reads were collapsed and filtered to measure the absolute abundance of every unique TCRbeta CDR3 rearrangement. For each sample, productive Simpson clonality was calculated as the square root of Simpson's diversity index across productive rearrangements. Drawn from immuneACCESS, this table holds only the in-frame rearrangements with V and J called that TCRdb kept. Clones are partly lost; checked studies trace under half to an unresolved V gene and leave the rest unexplained. V, J and clone size are taken as reported in that table, and D and trimming were inferred from the DNA itself. This sample lists approximately 50,000 clones; 75% to 95% were detected once. The leading ten clones occupy under 6.5% of the sample.

Specimen: peripheral blood. This clonotype originated in a man in his 70s with acute or convalescent COVID-19. The V gene is TRBV6-5 and the J gene is TRBJ2-1; TRBD2 might be the D gene, on 5 matching bases. The CDR3 in this case is CASSYGFVRGHEQFF. The nucleotide sequence is TGTGCCAGCAGTTACGGGTTCGTTAGAGGGCATGAGCAGTTCTTC.